This TCR beta chain emerged from a study of blood T cell repertoires in COVID-19. Study at large: Collection of acute and convalescent COVID-19 samples took place in the United States, Italy and Spain. T cells, B-cell-depleted T cells, or PBMCs supplied cDNA or gDNA.

The study drew participants aged about 18 to 89 years from roughly 25 US areas. Donors of Cohort 3 who recovered were those that had two negative PCRs, clearance, or symptom resolution. Trimming stripped 6 bases from V and 3 bases from J, with 18 bases between. The CDR3 extends over 14 amino acids. In germline, CDR1 is SQVTM, CDR2 ANQGSEA. The repertoire was sequenced with immunoSEQ multiplex PCR; TCRdb's copy has only in-frame clones and lacks some. Of 250,000 or so clones listed, about 83% are singletons. This clone was detected once. V and J are TRBV29-1 and TRBJ2-7; tentative D call: TRBD2 (6 bases). Sample: PBMCs or T cells enriched from blood (not recorded which). The TCR sequence derives from a woman aged 50 to 60 who had recovered from COVID-19. In nucleotides, the CDR3 is TGCAGCGTGGCCCCACGGGGGAGAAACTACGAGCAGTACTTC. This codes for CSVAPRGRNYEQYF.